What follows are 2 T cell receptor beta chains derived from one specimen sequenced in a study of lymphopenia after photon versus proton radiotherapy. The protocol was immunoSEQ multiplex PCR, while the TCRdb copy is restricted to in-frame clones and leaves out a portion. The table lists roughly 42,000 clones, 85% of them singletons. The sample in question was peripheral blood, obtained from a patient treated with photon-based radiotherapy. The receptor set was obtained from a man between 35 and 55 years old with gastric cancer.

V and J are TRBV16 and TRBJ2-1, with 7 bases that match TRBD2. CDR3 length equals 16 residues. After removal of 0 bases from V and 1 base from J, the junction contained 3 bases not matched to a gene. Germline lookup yields CDR1 KGHSY and CDR2 FQNENV. The CDR3 sequence: CASSQSRGGSYNEQFF. The CDR3 DNA reads as TGTGCCAGCAGCCAATCGCGGGGAGGGTCCTACAATGAGCAGTTCTTC.

This clone came up once. This chain joins TRBV19 and TRBJ2-5; 12 bases are a match to TRBD2. The CDR3 runs 16 residues. Germline V gene sequence: CDR1 LNHDA, CDR2 SQIVND (reference sequence). Losses at the gene ends were 4 bases for V and 1 base for J; bases not matched to a gene: 4. CDR3: CASSRRLAGAQETQYF. CDR3 sequence (DNA): TGTGCCAGTAGTAGAAGACTAGCGGGGGCCCAAGAGACCCAGTACTTC. The full variable domain, with the rest looked up from reference TRBV19 and TRBJ2-5, is DGGITQSPKYLFRKEGQNVTLSCEQNLNHDAMYWYRQDPGQGLRLIYYSQIVNDFQKGDIAEGYSVSREKKESFPLTVTSAQKNPTAFYLCASSRRLAGAQETQYFGPGTRLLVL.